The T cell receptor beta chain described here comes from a study of cytomegalovirus exposure and HLA in healthy donors. Study-level background: Tens of millions of unique TCRs from HLA-typed donors were held in an early release of data. Genetic ancestry analysis placed 81% of the 300 to 500 donors that were genotyped in the Caucasian-associated cluster.

This clone showed up just once. Antigen specificity is unknown. Study results and limitations: Within a later analysis, the majority of CMV-associated TCR beta chains appeared HLA-restricted.

The PCR had 60 Vbeta and 13 Jbeta primers. Sequencing was performed with immunoSEQ multiplex PCR; in TCRdb, only in-frame clones are kept and a portion is missing. The sample shows under 150,000 clones, around 80% of them seen only once. Sequencing was done on a sample of PBMCs. The receptor was derived from a boy aged 2-15 years in good health and CMV-seronegative.

CDR3 DNA sequence: TGTGCCAGCAGTGGAAGGTTGCAGGGTCCCTCTGGAAACACCATATATTTT. It is translated as CASSGRLQGPSGNTIYF. The V and J genes are TRBV2 and TRBJ1-3, with D perhaps matching TRBD1 (5 bases). This CDR3 region has 17 residues. CDR1 is SNHLY and CDR2 is FYNNEI in the germline V gene. Trimming left V 4 bases short and J 0 bases short, with 16 bases between.